This entry is about one T cell receptor (beta chain). Repertoires were generated with immunoSEQ multiplex PCR, while TCRdb's copy carries only in-frame clones and drops some. The repertoire holds 130,000 or so clones, with 90% to 95% as singletons. The data originate from a study of control samples from healthy donors and cancer patients. This CDR3 is 16 amino acids long. Trimming cost V 0 bases and J 3 bases; bases outside gene matches: 8. Germline values: CDR1 GTSNPN, CDR2 SVGIG (reference sequence). The sequenced material came from blood. The chain is built from TRBV30 and TRBJ2-4, with TRBD1 matching over 7 bases. The TCR originated in a man aged 40-50 years in good health. CDR3 residues: CAWSVTGTVVKNIQYF. The CDR3, as DNA: TGTGCCTGGAGTGTGACCGGGACAGTAGTCAAAAACATTCAGTACTTC.